The entry below describes one T cell receptor (beta chain). The antigen remains undetermined. The PCR ran on 60 Vbeta and 13 Jbeta primers. Generated by immunoSEQ multiplex PCR, the TCRdb table keeps only in-frame clones and is missing some. The sample carries roughly 140,000 clones, 65% to 75% recorded once. These data come from a study of cytomegalovirus exposure and HLA in healthy donors. Study-level background: Earlier, 100 million to 120 million unique TCR beta sequences were recovered from around 190 million T cells by an analysis. Of approximately 400 genotyped donors, roughly 80% clustered with self-reported Caucasian donors. Findings and limits, study-wide: According to the study, some 160 TCR beta chains were cytomegalovirus-associated. A likely sequencing artifact accounted for one observed cluster of highly shared sequence variants.

The V gene lost 6 bases and the J gene lost 1 base, with 12 bases spanning the gap. Germline values: CDR1 SGHRS, CDR2 YFSETQ. The CDR3 sequence is 14 residues long. Sequencing was carried out using PBMCs. This chain uses TRBV5-1 with TRBJ2-3, with D possibly matching TRBD1 (6 bases). This sequence was found in a man aged 55 to 70 in good health and CMV-seronegative. The CDR3 bases are TGCGCCAGCAAGTTAGCAGGGGGCACAGATACGCAGTATTTT. As protein: CASKLAGGTDTQYF.